Presented here are 9 T cell receptor beta chains from one specimen sequenced in a study of cytotoxic CD8 clonotypes in ibrutinib-treated CLL. Sequencing was performed with immunoSEQ multiplex PCR; in TCRdb, only in-frame clones are kept and a portion is missing. The data contain 250,000 to 350,000 clones, 60% to 80% of them seen just once; the ten biggest clones take up about 5.7%. This sample comprised PBMCs, obtained at disease progression, from a patient treated with ibrutinib. These receptors all come from a human donor with chronic lymphocytic leukemia.

V and J are TRBV5-1 and TRBJ1-1; the D is unclear. Trimming left V 2 bases short and J 1 base short, with 6 bases between. This CDR3 spans 13 amino acids. Germline V gives CDR1 SGHRS, CDR2 YFSETQ. Written as DNA, the CDR3 is TGCGCCAGCAGCTTTCGGGAGAACACTGAAGCTTTCTTT. It translates to CASSFRENTEAFF.

The chain has TRBV5-6 and TRBJ2-7, with 9 nucleotides matching TRBD1. Germline V gives CDR1 SGHDT, CDR2 YYEEEE. Trimming cost V 4 bases and J 4 bases; bases outside gene matches: 9. There are 15 residues in the CDR3. The CDR3, as DNA: TGTGCCAGCAGCCGCCCGACAGGGGGATGGTACGAGCAGTACTTC. It encodes CASSRPTGGWYEQYF. Full variable domain (missing parts from reference TRBV5-6 and TRBJ2-7): DAGVTQSPTHLIKTRGQQVTLRCSPKSGHDTVSWYQQALGQGPQFIFQYYEEEERQRGNFPDRFSGHQFPNYSSELNVNALLLGDSALYLCASSRPTGGWYEQYFGPGTRLTVT.

This clone appeared once. The chain recombines TRBV7-2 with TRBJ1-5; 10 bases fit TRBD1. The CDR3 is 15 amino acids. The junction had 12 bases not matched to a gene; V was cut back by 5 bases and J by 11 bases. CDR1 and CDR2 (germline): SGHTA, FQGNSA. The CDR3 bases are TGTGCCAGCAGCACCCCGGGACAGGGGTTCGGGGCCCAGCATTTT. This translates into CASSTPGQGFGAQHF.

The V call is TRBV11-2, the J call TRBJ1-3; D is uncertain. The CDR3 runs 15 residues. Per the germline V gene, CDR1 is SGHAT and CDR2 is FQNNGV. Trimming cost V 0 bases and J 1 base, with 7 bases left between them. The chain's CDR3 is CASSLDGTSGNTIYF. Here the CDR3 DNA reads TGTGCCAGCAGCTTAGACGGAACTTCTGGAAACACCATATATTTT.

This clone was found a few times. V is TRBV20-1 and J is TRBJ2-3; no definite D call. The length of the CDR3 is 11 residues. The germline V gene has CDR1 DFQATT and CDR2 SNEGSKA (reference sequence). Trimming took off 8 bases at V and 2 bases at J, with 8 bases between the two ends. CDR3 protein: CSLDLTDTQYF. The CDR3 DNA reads TGCAGTTTGGACCTCACAGATACGCAGTATTTT.

This clone has only a few counts. V gene TRBV25-1 combines with J gene TRBJ2-2, with D tentatively TRBD1 (6 bases). Deletions cut 6 bases from V and 4 bases from J, with 15 bases between. The CDR3 is made up of 15 amino acids. CDR1 and CDR2 from the germline V gene are MGHDK and SYGVNS. The CDR3 nucleotides read TGTGCCAGCAGCGACGATCAGGGGTCCACCGGGGAGCTGTTTTTT. This translates into CASSDDQGSTGELFF.

This chain joins TRBV10-3 and TRBJ2-5; the match to TRBD1 covers 9 bases. The J call may be mistaken, given a closer DNA end match to TRBJ2-7. This CDR3 region has 14 residues. Per germline, CDR1 ENHRY and CDR2 SYGVKD. DNA of the CDR3: TGTGCCATCAGTGATTGGACAGGGGTCCACGAGCAGTACTTC. As protein: CAISDWTGVHEQYF.

The chain joins TRBV7-3 to TRBJ2-3; 9 bases fit TRBD1. CDR3 size: 16 residues. With 4 bases clipped from V and 3 bases from J, the junction kept 8 bases outside the gene matches. Germline values: CDR1 SGHTA, CDR2 FQGTGA. The CDR3 DNA follows: TGTGCCAGCAGCTCGGGACAGGGTATAAGGACAGATACGCAGTATTTT. Translation gives CASSSGQGIRTDTQYF.

This chain joins TRBV6-5 and TRBJ1-2; D is unresolved. Germline loops: CDR1 MNHEY, CDR2 SVGAGI. Trimming removed 2 bases at V and 8 bases at J, with 18 bases between. The CDR3 extends over 15 amino acids. The CDR3: CASSYPDSGRIGYTF. In DNA form, the CDR3 reads TGTGCCAGCAGTTACCCGGATAGCGGGCGCATCGGCTACACCTTC.